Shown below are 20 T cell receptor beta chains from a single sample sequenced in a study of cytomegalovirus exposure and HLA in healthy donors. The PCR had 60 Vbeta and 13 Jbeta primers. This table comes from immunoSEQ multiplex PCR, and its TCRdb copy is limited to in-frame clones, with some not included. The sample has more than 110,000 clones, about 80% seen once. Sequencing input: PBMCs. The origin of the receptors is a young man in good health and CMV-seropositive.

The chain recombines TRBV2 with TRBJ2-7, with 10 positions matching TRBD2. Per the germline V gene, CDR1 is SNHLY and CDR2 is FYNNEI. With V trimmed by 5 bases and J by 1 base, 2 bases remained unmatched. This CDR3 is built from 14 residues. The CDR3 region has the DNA TGTGCCAGCAGTTCGACTAGCGGGTCCTACGAGCAGTACTTC. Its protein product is CASSSTSGSYEQYF.

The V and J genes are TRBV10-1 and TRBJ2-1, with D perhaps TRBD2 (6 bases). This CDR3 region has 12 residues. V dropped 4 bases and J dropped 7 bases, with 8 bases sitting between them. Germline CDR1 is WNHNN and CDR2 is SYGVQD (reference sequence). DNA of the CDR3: TGCGCCAGCAGTGCGGCGGGGAATGAGCAGTTCTTC. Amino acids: CASSAAGNEQFF.

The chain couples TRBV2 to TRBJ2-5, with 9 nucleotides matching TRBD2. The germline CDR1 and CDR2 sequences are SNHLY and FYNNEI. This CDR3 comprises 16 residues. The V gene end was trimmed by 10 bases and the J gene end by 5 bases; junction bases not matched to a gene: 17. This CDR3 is CATTGQGGGAGETQYF. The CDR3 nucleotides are TGTGCCACTACCGGCCAGGGCGGGGGGGCCGGGGAGACCCAGTACTTC.

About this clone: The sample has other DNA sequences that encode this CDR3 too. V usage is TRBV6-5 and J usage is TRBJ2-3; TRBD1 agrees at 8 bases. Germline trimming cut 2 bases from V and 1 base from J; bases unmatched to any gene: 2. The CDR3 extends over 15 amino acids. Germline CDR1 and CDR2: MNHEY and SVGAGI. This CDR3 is CASSYPGQGTDTQYF. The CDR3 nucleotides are TGTGCCAGCAGTTACCCGGGACAGGGCACAGATACGCAGTATTTT.

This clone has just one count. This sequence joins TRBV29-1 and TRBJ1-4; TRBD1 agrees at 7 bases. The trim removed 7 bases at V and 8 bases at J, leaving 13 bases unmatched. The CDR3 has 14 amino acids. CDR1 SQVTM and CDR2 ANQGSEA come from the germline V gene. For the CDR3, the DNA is TGCAGCGCCCGCGTGGGGGACAGAGGGGAAAAACTGTTTTTT. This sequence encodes CSARVGDRGEKLFF.

Here the CDR3 DNA reads TGTGCCAGCACCCCCGGGGGATACAATGAGCAGTTCTTC. The encoded protein is CASTPGGYNEQFF. V is TRBV28 and J is TRBJ2-1; D perhaps matches TRBD2 (6 bases). V was pared by 7 bases and J by 4 bases, with 11 bases between. The CDR3 spans 13 residues. From germline, CDR1 is MDHEN and CDR2 SYDVKM.

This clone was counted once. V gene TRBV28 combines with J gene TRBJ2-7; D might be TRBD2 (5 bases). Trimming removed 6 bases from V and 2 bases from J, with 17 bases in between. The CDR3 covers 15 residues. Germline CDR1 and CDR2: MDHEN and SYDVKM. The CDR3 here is CASRAASRLTYEQYF. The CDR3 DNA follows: TGTGCCAGCAGAGCGGCTAGCCGGCTTACCTACGAGCAGTACTTC.

The CDR3 region is CASSQVFGGNNQPQHF. The CDR3 DNA reads TGCGCCAGCAGCCAAGTATTCGGAGGGAATAATCAGCCCCAGCATTTT. The chain carries TRBV4-1 and TRBJ1-5; the D is unclear. Trimming stripped 1 base from V and 4 bases from J, with 14 bases between. Germline loops: CDR1 MGHRA, CDR2 YSYEKL. This CDR3 comprises 16 residues.

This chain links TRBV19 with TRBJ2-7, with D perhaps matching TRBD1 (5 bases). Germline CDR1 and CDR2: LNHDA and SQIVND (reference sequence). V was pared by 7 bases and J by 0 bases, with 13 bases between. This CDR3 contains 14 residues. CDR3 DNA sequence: TGTGCCAGTAACCCGACGACAGCCTCCTACGAGCAGTACTTC. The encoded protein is CASNPTTASYEQYF.

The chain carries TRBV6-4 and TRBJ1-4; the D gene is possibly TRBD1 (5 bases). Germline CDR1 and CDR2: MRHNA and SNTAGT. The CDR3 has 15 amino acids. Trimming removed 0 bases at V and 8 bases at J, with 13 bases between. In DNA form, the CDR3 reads TGTGCCAGCAGTGACTCGATGTGGGGCTGGGAAAAACTGTTTTTT. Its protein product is CASSDSMWGWEKLFF.

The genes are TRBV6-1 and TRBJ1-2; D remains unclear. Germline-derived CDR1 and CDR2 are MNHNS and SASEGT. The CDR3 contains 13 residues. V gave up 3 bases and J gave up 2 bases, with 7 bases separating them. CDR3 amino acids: CASSDGSNYGYTF. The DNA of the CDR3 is TGTGCCAGCAGTGACGGGTCAAACTATGGCTACACCTTC.

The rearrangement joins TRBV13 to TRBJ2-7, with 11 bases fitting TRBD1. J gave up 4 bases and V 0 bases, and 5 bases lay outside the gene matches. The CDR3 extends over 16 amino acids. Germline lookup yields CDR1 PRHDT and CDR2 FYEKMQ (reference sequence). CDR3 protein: CASSLGAGTGGYEQYF. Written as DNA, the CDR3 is TGTGCCAGCAGCTTAGGCGCGGGGACAGGGGGTTACGAGCAGTACTTC.

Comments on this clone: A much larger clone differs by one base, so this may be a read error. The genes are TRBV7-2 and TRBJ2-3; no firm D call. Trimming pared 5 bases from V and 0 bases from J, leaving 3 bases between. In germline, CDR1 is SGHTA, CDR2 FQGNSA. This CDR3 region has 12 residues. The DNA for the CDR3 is TGTGCCAGCAGCCTGAGCACAGATACGCAGTATTTT. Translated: CASSLSTDTQYF.

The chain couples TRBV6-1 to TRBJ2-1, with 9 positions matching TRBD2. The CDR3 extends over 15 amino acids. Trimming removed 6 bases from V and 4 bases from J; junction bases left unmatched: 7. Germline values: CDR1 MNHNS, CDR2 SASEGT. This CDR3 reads CASSPKRGDYNEQFF. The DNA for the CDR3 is TGTGCCAGCAGCCCTAAGCGGGGGGATTACAATGAGCAGTTCTTC.

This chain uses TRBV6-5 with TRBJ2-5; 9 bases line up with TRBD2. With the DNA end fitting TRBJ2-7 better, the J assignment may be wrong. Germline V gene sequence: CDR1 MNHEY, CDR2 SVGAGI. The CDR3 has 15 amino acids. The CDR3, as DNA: TGTGCCAGCAGTTATACCGGGACTAGCTTCTACGAGCAGTACTTC. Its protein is CASSYTGTSFYEQYF.

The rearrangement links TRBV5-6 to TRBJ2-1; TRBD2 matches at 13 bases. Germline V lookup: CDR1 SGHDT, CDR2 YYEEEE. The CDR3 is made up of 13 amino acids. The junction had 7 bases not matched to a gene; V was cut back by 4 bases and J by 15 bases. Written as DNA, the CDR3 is TGTGCCAGCAGCCACACGACTAGCGGGAGGCGGTTCTTC. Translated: CASSHTTSGRRFF.

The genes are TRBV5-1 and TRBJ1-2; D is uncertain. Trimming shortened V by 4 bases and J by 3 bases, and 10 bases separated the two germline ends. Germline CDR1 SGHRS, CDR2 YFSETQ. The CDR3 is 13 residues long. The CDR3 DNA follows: TGCGCCAGCAGCCCTACGAGGGACTATGGCTACACCTTC. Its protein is CASSPTRDYGYTF.

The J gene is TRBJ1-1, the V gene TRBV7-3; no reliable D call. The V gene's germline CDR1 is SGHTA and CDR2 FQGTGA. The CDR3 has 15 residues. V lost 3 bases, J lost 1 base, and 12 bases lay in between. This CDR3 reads CASSLNSGGNTEAFF. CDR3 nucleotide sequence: TGTGCCAGCAGCTTGAACAGCGGAGGGAACACTGAAGCTTTCTTT.

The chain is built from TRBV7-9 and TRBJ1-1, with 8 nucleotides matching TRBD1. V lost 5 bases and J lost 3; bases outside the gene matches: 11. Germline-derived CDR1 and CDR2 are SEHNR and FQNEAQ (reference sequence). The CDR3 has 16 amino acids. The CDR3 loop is CASSAYRGLRDTEAFF. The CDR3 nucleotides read TGTGCCAGCAGCGCCTACAGGGGGTTGAGGGACACTGAAGCTTTCTTT.

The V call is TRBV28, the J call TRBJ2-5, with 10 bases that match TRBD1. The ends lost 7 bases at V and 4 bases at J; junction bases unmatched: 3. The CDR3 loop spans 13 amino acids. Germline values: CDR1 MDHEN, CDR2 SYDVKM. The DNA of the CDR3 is TGTGCCAGCACCAGGACAGGGGGAGAGACCCAGTACTTC. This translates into CASTRTGGETQYF.